The clone carrying this T cell receptor (beta chain) has more than one count but fewer than ten. Its target is not known. The conserved closing phenylalanine or tryptophan is absent in this CDR3, likely reflecting a read error. This CDR3 region has 16 residues. Germline loops: CDR1 SGHNT, CDR2 YENEEA. Germline DNA was also extracted, while the blood RNA originated from unsorted whole blood. Researchers generated TCR beta cDNA from approximately 450 ng of total RNA, relying on a constant-region primer. Sequencing libraries for TCR beta derived from three nested multiplex PCR rounds that used slightly modified ARM-PCR. PCR rounds one and two used TRBV1-TRBV30 forward primers with a C-beta reverse primer for 9 to 10 cycles each. TCRdb ran MiXCR on the multiplex PCR reads and lists one entry per CDR3 protein. The sample gives 310,000 or so distinct CDR3 sequences, around 50% of which show up once; 15% to 20% is in the top ten.

The sample originates from a study of tumor-infiltrating lymphocytes in primary liver carcinoma. Turning to the study itself: Productive TCRbeta reads per sample were roughly 3.5 to 8 million, not differing by tissue.

Notes on the study in general: Paired tumor-adjacent and tumor-blood samples overlapped less than tumor region pairs did.

The origin of this receptor is a woman under 40 with primary liver carcinoma and hepatitis B virus infection. The V call is TRBV11-3, the J call TRBJ1-6, with unresolved D. Sequencing was carried out using peripheral blood. CDR3 sequence: CASSLRGLEINSPLHY. As DNA, the CDR3 is TGTGCCAGTAGCTTGAGAGGCTTGGAGATTAATTCACCCCTCCACTAT.